This T cell receptor beta chain is drawn from a study of post-analysis software for immune sequencing data. A remark on this clonotype: What it binds is not known.

Findings and caveats of the study: Included in a set of five TRBV segments more frequent in patients than controls were TRBV5-6, TRBV5-1 and TRBV20-1. Strong co-clustering by F measure was evident for samples that had been prepared in the same batch.

The CDR3 covers 16 residues. Looked up from germline, CDR1 is SEHNR and CDR2 is FQNEAQ (reference sequence). Losses at the gene ends were 1 base for V and 8 bases for J; bases not matched to a gene: 13. Incorporated into the TCR beta cDNA libraries were unique molecular identifiers, which served to reduce PCR and sequencing biases. In TCRdb, the PCR reads were re-called with MiXCR into one record per CDR3 protein. In the table there are about 820,000 distinct CDR3 sequences, 53% of which are singletons. This clonotype originated in a girl aged 5-17 years with multiple sclerosis. This chain joins TRBV7-9 and TRBJ2-5; 7 positions match TRBD1. Sequencing input: blood. The CDR3 sequence: CASSLGIQGGLGTQYF. The CDR3 DNA reads TGTGCCAGCAGCTTAGGCATCCAAGGGGGCCTAGGTACCCAGTACTTC. Based on the CDR3 plus reference TRBV7-9 and TRBJ2-5, the full variable domain is DTGVSQNPRHKITKRGQNVTFRCDPISEHNRLYWYRQTLGQGPEFLTYFQNEAQLEKSRLLSDRFSAERPKGSFSTLEIQRTEQGDSAMYLCASSLGIQGGLGTQYFGPGTRLLVL.